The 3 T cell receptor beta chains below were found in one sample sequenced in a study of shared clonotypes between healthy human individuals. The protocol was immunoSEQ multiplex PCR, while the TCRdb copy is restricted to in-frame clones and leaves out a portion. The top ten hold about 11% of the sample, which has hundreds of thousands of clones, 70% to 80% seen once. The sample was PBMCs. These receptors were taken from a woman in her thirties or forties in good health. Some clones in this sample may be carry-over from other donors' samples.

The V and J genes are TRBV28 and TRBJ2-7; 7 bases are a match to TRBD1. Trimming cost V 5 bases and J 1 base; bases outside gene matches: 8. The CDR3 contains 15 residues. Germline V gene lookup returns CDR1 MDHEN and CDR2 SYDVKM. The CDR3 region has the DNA TGTGCCAGCAGTAACACTCGGACAGGTTCCTACGAGCAGTACTTC. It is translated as CASSNTRTGSYEQYF. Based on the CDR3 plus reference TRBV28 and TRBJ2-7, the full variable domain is DVKVTQSSRYLVKRTGEKVFLECVQDMDHENMFWYRQDPGLGLRLIYFSYDVKMKEKGDIPEGYSVSREKKERFSLILESASTNQTSMYLCASSNTRTGSYEQYFGPGTRLTVT.

For the CDR3, the DNA is TGTGCCAGCAGCTTGCGCACCCGGACGGGCTCCTACGAGCAGTACTTC. Translation: CASSLRTRTGSYEQYF. The chain recombines TRBV21-1 with TRBJ2-7. TRBV21-1 has pseudogene status. This CDR3 region has 16 residues.

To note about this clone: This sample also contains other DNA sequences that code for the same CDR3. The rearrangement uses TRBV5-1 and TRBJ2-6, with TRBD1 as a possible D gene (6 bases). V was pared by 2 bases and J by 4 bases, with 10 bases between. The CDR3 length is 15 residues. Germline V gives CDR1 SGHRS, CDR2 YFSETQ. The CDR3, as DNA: TGCGCCAGCAGCTTTGGGACATCCGGGGCCAACGTCCTGACTTTC. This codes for CASSFGTSGANVLTF.